These 16 T cell receptor beta chains came from one sample sequenced in a study of pediatric ulcerative colitis. Profiled with immunoSEQ multiplex PCR; TCRdb holds only in-frame clones, not every one. Found here are about 9,500 clones, 80% to 90% of them singletons; the top ten hold 6.5% to 8.5%. Sequenced: blood. Every receptor here comes from a girl between 10 and 17 years old with moderate ulcerative colitis.

The rearrangement links TRBV9 to TRBJ2-2, with 8 bases identical to TRBD2. CDR3 length: 18 residues. V was clipped by 4 bases and J by 4 bases; unmatched bases: 15. CDR1 is SGDLS and CDR2 is YYNGEE in the germline V gene. CDR3 in amino acids: CASSSPRGGLAVTGELFF. CDR3 in DNA: TGTGCCAGCAGCTCACCCCGGGGCGGACTAGCAGTCACCGGGGAGCTGTTTTTT.

This chain joins TRBV13 and TRBJ2-5, with TRBD2 matching 8 bases. Germline values: CDR1 PRHDT, CDR2 FYEKMQ (reference sequence). There are 14 residues in the CDR3. Losses at the gene ends were 7 bases for V and 4 bases for J; bases not matched to a gene: 8. The CDR3 sequence: CASTIGGGVETQYF. The CDR3 DNA is TGTGCCAGCACAATCGGGGGGGGTGTAGAGACCCAGTACTTC. The whole variable domain, filled in from reference TRBV13 and TRBJ2-5, reads AAGVIQSPRHLIKEKRETATLKCYPIPRHDTVYWYQQGPGQDPQFLISFYEKMQSDKGSIPDRFSAQQFSDYHSELNMSSLELGDSALYFCASTIGGGVETQYFGPGTRLLVL.

The J gene is TRBJ2-5, the V gene TRBV11-2; 8 nucleotides line up with TRBD2. The V segment lost 0 bases and the J segment 4 bases; nucleotides outside the gene matches: 1. The CDR3 runs to 14 residues. Germline loops: CDR1 SGHAT, CDR2 FQNNGV. CDR3 loop: CASSLDRGGETQYF. The CDR3 DNA reads as TGTGCCAGCAGCTTAGATCGGGGGGGAGAGACCCAGTACTTC.

The chain joins TRBV18 to TRBJ1-4, with D unresolved. V was clipped by 2 bases and J by 8 bases, with 9 bases between them. The CDR3 spans 13 residues. CDR1 is KGHSH, CDR2 LQKENI, per germline. CDR3 bases: TGTGCCAGCTCACCAGGGTTGGACGAAAAACTGTTTTTT. Translating gives CASSPGLDEKLFF.

The chain combines TRBV9 with TRBJ2-7, with unresolved D. Trimming removed 0 bases at V and 1 base at J, with 8 bases between. In germline, CDR1 is SGDLS, CDR2 YYNGEE. The CDR3 runs 14 residues. This chain's CDR3 is CASSVGHPSYEQYF. The CDR3 nucleotides read TGTGCCAGCAGCGTAGGGCACCCGTCCTACGAGCAGTACTTC.

The chain couples TRBV2 to TRBJ2-7; 7 positions agree with TRBD1. Germline CDR1 reads SNHLY; CDR2 reads FYNNEI. CDR3 size: 15 residues. J lost 2 bases, V lost 2 bases, and 6 bases had no gene match. CDR3 sequence: CASSERDSRAYEQYF. DNA of the CDR3: TGTGCCAGCAGTGAAAGGGACAGCCGCGCCTACGAGCAGTACTTC. Combining the CDR3 with reference TRBV2 and TRBJ2-7 gives the whole variable domain EPEVTQTPSHQVTQMGQEVILRCVPISNHLYFYWYRQILGQKVEFLVSFYNNEISEKSEIFDDQFSVERPDGSNFTLKIRSTKLEDSAMYFCASSERDSRAYEQYFGPGTRLTVT.

The rearrangement uses TRBV18 and TRBJ2-1; TRBD2 agrees at 7 bases. V lost 2 bases and J lost 4; bases outside the gene matches: 8. CDR1 and CDR2 from the germline V gene are KGHSH and LQKENI. The length of the CDR3 is 16 residues. The CDR3 sequence: CASSPIRLAEYNEQFF. Here the CDR3 DNA reads TGTGCCAGCTCACCAATCCGGCTAGCGGAGTACAATGAGCAGTTCTTC.

Only a few counts were recorded for this clone. This sequence joins TRBV30 and TRBJ1-5; the match to TRBD1 covers 10 bases. The J segment lost 2 bases and the V segment lost 3 bases, leaving 4 bases of the junction unmatched. This CDR3 contains 15 residues. Germline CDR1 GTSNPN, CDR2 SVGIG (reference sequence). The CDR3 DNA follows: TGTGCCTGGAGCCCCGGGACAGGGGGCAATCAGCCCCAGCATTTT. Protein: CAWSPGTGGNQPQHF.

This chain links TRBV18 with TRBJ2-2; no firm D call. CDR3 length equals 14 residues. V lost 2 bases to trimming and J lost 1 base, with 5 bases between them. In germline, CDR1 is KGHSH, CDR2 LQKENI. CDR3 region: CASSPWENTGELFF. As DNA, the CDR3 is TGTGCCAGCTCACCATGGGAGAACACCGGGGAGCTGTTTTTT.

This chain connects TRBV30 to TRBJ2-5, with TRBD2 matching over 7 bases. V gave up 4 bases and J gave up 2 bases; unmatched junction bases: 13. The CDR3 sequence is 16 residues long. Germline CDR1 reads GTSNPN; CDR2 reads SVGIG (reference sequence). The DNA of the CDR3 is TGTGCCTGGAATTCCCCCGGGCGGGAGACGCAAGAGACCCAGTACTTC. The encoded protein is CAWNSPGRETQETQYF.

A single count supports this clone. The chain couples TRBV5-4 to TRBJ2-3; D remains unclear. The germline CDR1 and CDR2 sequences are SGHNT and YYREEE (reference sequence). V was shortened by 1 base and J by 0 bases, with 6 bases between the two germline ends. The length of the CDR3 is 14 residues. For the CDR3, the DNA is TGTGCCAGCAGCTTGATCCTTAGCACAGATACGCAGTATTTT. Its protein product is CASSLILSTDTQYF.

The chain carries TRBV27 and TRBJ2-5, with 12 bases identical to TRBD2. Looked up from germline, CDR1 is MNHEY and CDR2 is SMNVEV (reference sequence). Losses at the gene ends were 7 bases for V and 5 bases for J; bases not matched to a gene: 11. The CDR3 runs to 16 residues. In nucleotides, the CDR3 is TGTGCCAGCACCCCCCTAGCGGGAGGGCCTTGGGAGACCCAGTACTTC. Its protein product is CASTPLAGGPWETQYF.

This clone was counted once. The V call is TRBV29-1, the J call TRBJ2-3; 7 nucleotides align to TRBD2. The CDR3 contains 14 residues. With V trimmed by 6 bases and J by 5 bases, 11 bases remained unmatched. Germline V CDR1 and CDR2: SQVTM, ANQGSEA. CDR3 loop: CSVSRGSNVDTQYF. The CDR3 region has the DNA TGCAGCGTATCTCGCGGGAGCAATGTAGATACGCAGTATTTT.

The chain couples TRBV29-1 to TRBJ1-2; 8 bases match TRBD1. The germline gives CDR1 SQVTM, CDR2 ANQGSEA. V lost 5 bases, J lost 6 bases, and 14 bases stayed unmatched. This CDR3 is 15 amino acids long. CDR3 nucleotides: TGCAGCGTTACCGAAAACAGGGGGGTTATGGATGGCTACACCTTC. Protein sequence: CSVTENRGVMDGYTF.

This clone was seen only once. This chain connects TRBV5-6 to TRBJ1-2; D gene unclear. The CDR3 spans 13 residues. The V and J ends lost 4 bases and 3 bases respectively, with 10 bases between them. The germline gives CDR1 SGHDT, CDR2 YYEEEE. The CDR3 sequence: CASSRDRDYGYTF. The DNA of the CDR3 is TGTGCCAGCAGCCGGGATAGAGACTATGGCTACACCTTC.

This chain connects TRBV27 to TRBJ2-1; TRBD2 matches 10 bases. The CDR3 spans 16 residues. Unmatched junction bases numbered 10, after V lost 4 bases and J lost 7 bases. CDR1 is MNHEY and CDR2 is SMNVEV in the germline V gene (reference sequence). The CDR3 loop is CASSSLLLAGSNEQFF. CDR3 in DNA: TGTGCCAGCAGTTCCCTCCTACTAGCGGGAAGTAATGAGCAGTTCTTC.